This T cell receptor beta chain was identified in a study of beta chain features in type 1 diabetes. V was pared by 4 bases and J by 8 bases, with 15 bases between. The CDR3 spans 15 residues. CDR1 and CDR2 (germline): SEHNR, FQNEAQ (reference sequence). Notes on this clone: Its antigen is not known.

General study findings and limits: When VDJ junctions were examined, type 1 diabetes patients showed fewer insertions and more deletions. The cDNA sequencing approach could over-represent high-TCR-expressing cells.

Investigators reverse transcribed all isolated RNA, so they sequenced expressed TCRB transcripts. Data came from immunoSEQ multiplex PCR; TCRdb stores just in-frame clones and leaves some out. The top ten clones hold approximately 0.035% of a sample with 350,000 to 450,000 clones, roughly 13% of them seen once. The V and J genes are TRBV7-9 and TRBJ1-6; perhaps TRBD1 as D (6 bases). Sequencing was done on a sample of naive CD4+ T cells from blood. The TCR originated in a man aged 30 to 39 in good health. The CDR3 nucleotides read TGTGCCAGCAGCTCCGAACAGGGTATCGATTCACCCCTCCACTTT. This codes for CASSSEQGIDSPLHF.